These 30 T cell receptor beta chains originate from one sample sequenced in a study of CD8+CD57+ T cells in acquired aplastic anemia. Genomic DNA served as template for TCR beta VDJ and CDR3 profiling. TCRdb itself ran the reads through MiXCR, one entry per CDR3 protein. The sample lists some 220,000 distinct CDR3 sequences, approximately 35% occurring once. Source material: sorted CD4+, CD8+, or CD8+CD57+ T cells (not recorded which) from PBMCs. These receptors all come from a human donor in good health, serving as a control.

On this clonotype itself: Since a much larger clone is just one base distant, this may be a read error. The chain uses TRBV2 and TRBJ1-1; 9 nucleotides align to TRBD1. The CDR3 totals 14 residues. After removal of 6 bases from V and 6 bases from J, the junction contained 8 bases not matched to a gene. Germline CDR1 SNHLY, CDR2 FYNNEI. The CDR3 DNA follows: TGTGCCAGCAGCTTGTGGACAGGGGAGGCTGAAGCTTTCTTT. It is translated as CASSLWTGEAEAFF.

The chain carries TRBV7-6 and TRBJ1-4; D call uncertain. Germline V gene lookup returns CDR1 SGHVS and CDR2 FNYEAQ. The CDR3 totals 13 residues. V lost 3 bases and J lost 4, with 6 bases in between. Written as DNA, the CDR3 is TGTGCCAGCAGCTTCAGCTATAATGAAAAACTGTTTTTT. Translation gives CASSFSYNEKLFF.

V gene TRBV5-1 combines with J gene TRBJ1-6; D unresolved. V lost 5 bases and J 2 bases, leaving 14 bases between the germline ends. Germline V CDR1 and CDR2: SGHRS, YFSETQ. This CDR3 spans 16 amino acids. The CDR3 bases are TGCGCCAGCAGAGCTTCCGGGCAGCCCTATAATTCACCCCTCCACTTT. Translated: CASRASGQPYNSPLHF. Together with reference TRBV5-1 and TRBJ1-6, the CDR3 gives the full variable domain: KAGVTQTPRYLIKTRGQQVTLSCSPISGHRSVSWYQQTPGQGLQFLFEYFSETQRNKGNFPGRFSGRQFSNSRSEMNVSTLELGDSALYLCASRASGQPYNSPLHFGNGTRLTVT.

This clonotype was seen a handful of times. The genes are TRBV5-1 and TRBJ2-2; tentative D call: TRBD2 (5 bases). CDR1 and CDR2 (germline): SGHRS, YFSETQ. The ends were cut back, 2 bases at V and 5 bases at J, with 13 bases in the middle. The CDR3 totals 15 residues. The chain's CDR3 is CASSFRGVGTGELFF. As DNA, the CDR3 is TGCGCCAGCAGCTTTCGGGGAGTTGGGACCGGGGAGCTGTTTTTT.

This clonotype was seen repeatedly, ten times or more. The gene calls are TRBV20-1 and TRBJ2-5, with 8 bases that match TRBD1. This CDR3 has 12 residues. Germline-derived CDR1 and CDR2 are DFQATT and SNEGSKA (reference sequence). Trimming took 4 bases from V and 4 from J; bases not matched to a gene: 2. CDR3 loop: CSAMTGAETQYF. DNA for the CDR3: TGCAGTGCTATGACAGGGGCAGAGACCCAGTACTTC.

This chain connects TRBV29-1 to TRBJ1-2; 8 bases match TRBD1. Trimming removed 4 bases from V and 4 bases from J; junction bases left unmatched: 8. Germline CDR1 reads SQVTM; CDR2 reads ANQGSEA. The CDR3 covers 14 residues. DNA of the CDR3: TGCAGCGTTGTCGGGGGACAGGTTCTCTATGGCTACACCTTC. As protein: CSVVGGQVLYGYTF.

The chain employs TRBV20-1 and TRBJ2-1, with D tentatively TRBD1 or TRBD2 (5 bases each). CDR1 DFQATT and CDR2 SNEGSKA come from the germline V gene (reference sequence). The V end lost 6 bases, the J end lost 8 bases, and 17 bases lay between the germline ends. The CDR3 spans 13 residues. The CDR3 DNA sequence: TGCAGTGCAAAAGAGGGTTGGGGCGATGAGCAGTTCTTC. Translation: CSAKEGWGDEQFF.

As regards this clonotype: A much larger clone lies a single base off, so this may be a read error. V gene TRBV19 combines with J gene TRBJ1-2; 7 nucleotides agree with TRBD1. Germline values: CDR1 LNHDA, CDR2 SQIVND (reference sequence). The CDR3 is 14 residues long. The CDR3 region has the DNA TGTCCCAGTAGTGATGACAGGGACCTCTATGGCTACACCTTC. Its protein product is CPSSDDRDLYGYTF.

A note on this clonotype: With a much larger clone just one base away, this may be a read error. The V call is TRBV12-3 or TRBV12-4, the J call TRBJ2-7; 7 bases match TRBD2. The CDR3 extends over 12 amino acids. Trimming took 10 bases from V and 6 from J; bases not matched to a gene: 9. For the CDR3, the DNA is TGTGCCACTCTCTCCGGCGGGGGCGAGCAGTACTTC. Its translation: CATLSGGGEQYF.

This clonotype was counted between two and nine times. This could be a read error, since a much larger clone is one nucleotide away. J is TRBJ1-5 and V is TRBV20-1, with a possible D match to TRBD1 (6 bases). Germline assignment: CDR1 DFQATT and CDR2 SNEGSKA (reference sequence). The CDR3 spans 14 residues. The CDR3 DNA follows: TGCAGTACTAGAGATAGGACAGGCAATCAGCCCCAGCATTTT. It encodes CSTRDRTGNQPQHF.

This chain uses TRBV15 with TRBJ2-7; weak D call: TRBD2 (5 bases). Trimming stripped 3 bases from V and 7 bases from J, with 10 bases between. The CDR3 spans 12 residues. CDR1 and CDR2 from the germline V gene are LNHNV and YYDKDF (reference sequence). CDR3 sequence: CATSSIGVEQYF. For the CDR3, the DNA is TGTGCCACCAGCAGTATCGGGGTTGAGCAGTACTTC.

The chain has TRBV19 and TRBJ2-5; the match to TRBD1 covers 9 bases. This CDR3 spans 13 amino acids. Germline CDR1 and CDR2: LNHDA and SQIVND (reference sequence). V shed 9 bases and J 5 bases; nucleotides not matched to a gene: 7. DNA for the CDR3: TGTGCCAGCTCGGACAGGGGCTTGGAGACCCAGTACTTC. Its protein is CASSDRGLETQYF.

The CDR3 DNA reads as TGTGCCTGGAGTGTAGGCCTGGCGGGAAACACCATATATTTT. Translating gives CAWSVGLAGNTIYF. The V and J genes are TRBV30 and TRBJ1-3; D is unclear. Germline V lookup: CDR1 GTSNPN, CDR2 SVGIG (reference sequence). V was trimmed by 0 bases and J by 4 bases, leaving 10 bases between them. This CDR3 is built from 14 residues.

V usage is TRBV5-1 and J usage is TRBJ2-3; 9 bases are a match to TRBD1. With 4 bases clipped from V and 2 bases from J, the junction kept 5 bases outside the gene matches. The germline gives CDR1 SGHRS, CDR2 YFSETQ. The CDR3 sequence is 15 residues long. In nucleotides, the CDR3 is TGCGCCAGCAGCCGACAGGGGGATCCCACAGATACGCAGTATTTT. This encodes CASSRQGDPTDTQYF. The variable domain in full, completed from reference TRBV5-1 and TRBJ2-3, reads KAGVTQTPRYLIKTRGQQVTLSCSPISGHRSVSWYQQTPGQGLQFLFEYFSETQRNKGNFPGRFSGRQFSNSRSEMNVSTLELGDSALYLCASSRQGDPTDTQYFGPGTRLTVL.

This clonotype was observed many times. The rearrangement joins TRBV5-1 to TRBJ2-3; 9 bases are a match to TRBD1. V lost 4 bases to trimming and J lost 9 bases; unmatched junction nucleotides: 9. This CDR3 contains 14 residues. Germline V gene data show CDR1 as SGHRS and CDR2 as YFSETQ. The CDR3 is CASSPTPGTGTQYF. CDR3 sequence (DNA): TGCGCCAGCAGCCCGACGCCCGGGACAGGGACGCAGTATTTT.

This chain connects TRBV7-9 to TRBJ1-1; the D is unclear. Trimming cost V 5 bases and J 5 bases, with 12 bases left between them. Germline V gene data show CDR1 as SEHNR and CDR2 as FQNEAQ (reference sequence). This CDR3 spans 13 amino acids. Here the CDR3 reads CASSALTATEAFF. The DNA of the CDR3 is TGTGCCAGCAGCGCTTTGACGGCGACTGAAGCTTTCTTT. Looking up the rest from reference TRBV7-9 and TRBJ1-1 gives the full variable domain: DTGVSQNPRHKITKRGQNVTFRCDPISEHNRLYWYRQTLGQGPEFLTYFQNEAQLEKSRLLSDRFSAERPKGSFSTLEIQRTEQGDSAMYLCASSALTATEAFFGQGTRLTVV.

The CDR3 DNA reads TGTGCCATCAGTGCCATCGGGACAGCCAGCTACGAGCAGTACTTC. It translates to CAISAIGTASYEQYF. This chain uses TRBV10-3 with TRBJ2-7, with 7 bases identical to TRBD1. V shed 4 bases and J 3 bases; nucleotides not matched to a gene: 9. Germline CDR1 and CDR2: ENHRY and SYGVKD. This CDR3 is built from 15 residues.

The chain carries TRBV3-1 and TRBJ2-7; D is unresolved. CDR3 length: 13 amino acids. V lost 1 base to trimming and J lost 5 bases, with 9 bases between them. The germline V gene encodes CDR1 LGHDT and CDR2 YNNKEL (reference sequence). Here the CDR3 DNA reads TGTGCCAGCAGCCAAGTAGCAGCGAACGAGCAGTACTTC. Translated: CASSQVAANEQYF.

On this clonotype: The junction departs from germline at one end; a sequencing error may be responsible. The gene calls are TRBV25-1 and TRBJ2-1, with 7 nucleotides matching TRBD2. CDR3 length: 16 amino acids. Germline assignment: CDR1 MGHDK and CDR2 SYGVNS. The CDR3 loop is CACSQIGQRGYNEQFF. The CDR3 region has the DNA TGTGCCTGCAGTCAGATAGGCCAGCGGGGTTACAATGAGCAGTTCTTC.

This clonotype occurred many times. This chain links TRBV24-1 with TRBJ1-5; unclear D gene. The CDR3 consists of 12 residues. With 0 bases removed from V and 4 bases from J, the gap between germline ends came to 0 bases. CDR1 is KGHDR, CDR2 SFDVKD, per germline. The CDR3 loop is CATSDLNQPQHF. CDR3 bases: TGTGCCACCAGTGATTTGAATCAGCCCCAGCATTTT.

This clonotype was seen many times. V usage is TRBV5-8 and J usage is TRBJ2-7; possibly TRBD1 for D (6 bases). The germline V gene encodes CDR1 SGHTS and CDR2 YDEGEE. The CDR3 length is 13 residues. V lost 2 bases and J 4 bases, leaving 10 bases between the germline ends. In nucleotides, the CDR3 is TGTGCCAGCAGCTTACCAGACAGGTACGAGCAGTACTTC. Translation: CASSLPDRYEQYF. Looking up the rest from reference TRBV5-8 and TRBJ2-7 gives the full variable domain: EAGVTQSPTHLIKTRGQQATLRCSPISGHTSVYWYQQALGLGLQFLLWYDEGEERNRGNFPPRFSGRQFPNYSSELNVNALELEDSALYLCASSLPDRYEQYFGPGTRLTVT.

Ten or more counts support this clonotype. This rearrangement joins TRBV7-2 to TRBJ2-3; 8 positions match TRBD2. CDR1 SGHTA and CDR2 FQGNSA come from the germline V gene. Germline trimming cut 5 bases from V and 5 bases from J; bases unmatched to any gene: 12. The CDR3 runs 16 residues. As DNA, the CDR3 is TGTGCCAGCAGCCCCCGGACTAGCTGGGTTCAAGATACGCAGTATTTT. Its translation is CASSPRTSWVQDTQYF.

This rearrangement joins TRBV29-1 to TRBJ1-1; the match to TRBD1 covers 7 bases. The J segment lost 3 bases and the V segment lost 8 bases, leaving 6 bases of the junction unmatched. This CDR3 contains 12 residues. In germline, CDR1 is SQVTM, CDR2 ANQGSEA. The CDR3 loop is CSLGGTDTEAFF. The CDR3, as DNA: TGCAGCTTGGGGGGGACAGACACTGAAGCTTTCTTT.

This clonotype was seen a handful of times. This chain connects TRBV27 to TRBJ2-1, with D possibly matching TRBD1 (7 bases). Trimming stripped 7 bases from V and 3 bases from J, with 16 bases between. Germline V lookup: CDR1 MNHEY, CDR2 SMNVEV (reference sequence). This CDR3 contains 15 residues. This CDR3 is CASTIRGEVYNEQFF. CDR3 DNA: TGTGCCAGCACCATCAGGGGGGAGGTCTACAATGAGCAGTTCTTC.

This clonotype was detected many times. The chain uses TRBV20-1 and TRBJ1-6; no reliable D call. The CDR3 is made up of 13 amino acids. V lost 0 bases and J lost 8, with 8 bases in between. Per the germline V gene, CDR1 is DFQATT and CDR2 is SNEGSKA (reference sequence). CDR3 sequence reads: CSARDLGDSPLHF. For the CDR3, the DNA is TGCAGTGCTAGAGATCTCGGGGATTCACCCCTCCACTTT.

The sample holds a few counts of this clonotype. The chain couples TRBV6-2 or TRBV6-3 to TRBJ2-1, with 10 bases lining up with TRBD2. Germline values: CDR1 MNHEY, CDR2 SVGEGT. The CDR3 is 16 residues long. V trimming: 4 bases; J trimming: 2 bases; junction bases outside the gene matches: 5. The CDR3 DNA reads TGTGCCAGCAGTTGGACTAGCGGAGGTGCCTACAATGAGCAGTTCTTC. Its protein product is CASSWTSGGAYNEQFF.

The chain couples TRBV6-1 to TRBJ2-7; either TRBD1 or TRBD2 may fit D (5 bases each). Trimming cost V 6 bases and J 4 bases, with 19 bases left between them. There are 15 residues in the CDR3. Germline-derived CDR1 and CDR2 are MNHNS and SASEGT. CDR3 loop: CASRRSGPSGYEQYF. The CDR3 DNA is TGTGCCAGCAGGAGATCGGGGCCGTCGGGTTACGAGCAGTACTTC.

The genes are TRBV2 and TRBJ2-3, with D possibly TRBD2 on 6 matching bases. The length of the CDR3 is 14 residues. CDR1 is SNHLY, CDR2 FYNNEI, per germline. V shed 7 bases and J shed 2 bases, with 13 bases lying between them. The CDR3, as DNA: TGTGCCAGCACTTTAGCGGTAAACACAGATACGCAGTATTTT. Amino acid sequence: CASTLAVNTDTQYF.

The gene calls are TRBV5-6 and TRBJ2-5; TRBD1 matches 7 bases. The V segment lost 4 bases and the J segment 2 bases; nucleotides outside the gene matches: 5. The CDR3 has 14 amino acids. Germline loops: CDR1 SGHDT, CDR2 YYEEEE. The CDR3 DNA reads TGTGCCAGCAGCGTACCGGGACAGCAAGAGACCCAGTACTTC. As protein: CASSVPGQQETQYF.

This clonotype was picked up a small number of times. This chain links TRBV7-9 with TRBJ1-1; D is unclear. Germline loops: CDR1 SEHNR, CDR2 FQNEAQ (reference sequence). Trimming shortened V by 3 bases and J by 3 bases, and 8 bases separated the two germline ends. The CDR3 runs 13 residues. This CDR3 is CASSFTADTEAFF. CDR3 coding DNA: TGTGCCAGCAGCTTTACGGCAGACACTGAAGCTTTCTTT.